These 18 T cell receptor beta chains share one sample of origin, sequenced in a study of CD8 T cells in ankylosing spondylitis. Study results and caveats: A motif in TCR beta, a set of seven to nine highly homologous variants, appeared characteristic of ankylosing spondylitis blood.

Using its own MiXCR run on the 5' RACE reads, TCRdb lists one record per CDR3 protein. The table lists approximately 540,000 distinct CDR3 sequences, approximately 12% of them singletons, with 6.5% to 7% in the top ten. Their antigens are not known. Sequenced material: blood, either unsorted or a sorted T cell fraction (not recorded which). The receptors derive from a male donor with ankylosing spondylitis.

This rearrangement joins TRBV15 to TRBJ1-4; a possible D gene is TRBD1 (6 bases). Germline V gene data show CDR1 as LNHNV and CDR2 as YYDKDF (reference sequence). V was clipped by 0 bases and J by 5 bases, with 10 bases between them. This CDR3 region has 15 residues. In nucleotides, the CDR3 is TGTGCCACCAGCAGAGAAGGACAGAGGAATGAAAAACTGTTTTTT. It specifies CATSREGQRNEKLFF. Complete variable domain (other parts from reference TRBV15 and TRBJ1-4): DAMVIQNPRYQVTQFGKPVTLSCSQTLNHNVMYWYQQKSSQAPKLLFHYYDKDFNNEADTPDNFQSRRPNTSFCFLDIRSPGLGDTAMYLCATSREGQRNEKLFFGSGTQLSVL.

The rearrangement links TRBV20-1 to TRBJ2-5; 11 bases line up with TRBD2. CDR3 size: 16 residues. Germline values: CDR1 DFQATT, CDR2 SNEGSKA (reference sequence). V was pared by 0 bases and J by 1 base, with 4 bases of the junction left unmatched. CDR3 protein: CSARELAGDLQETQYF. The CDR3 bases are TGCAGTGCTAGAGAACTAGCGGGAGACCTCCAAGAGACCCAGTACTTC.

The chain links TRBV5-1 to TRBJ1-2; D ambiguous. Per the germline V gene, CDR1 is SGHRS and CDR2 is YFSETQ. The CDR3 is made up of 14 amino acids. V was pared by 0 bases and J by 8 bases, with 14 bases between. The CDR3 DNA reads TGCGCCAGCAGCTTGGCCGATAAAGAATTCGGCTACACCTTC. It translates to CASSLADKEFGYTF. Based on the CDR3 plus reference TRBV5-1 and TRBJ1-2, the full variable domain is KAGVTQTPRYLIKTRGQQVTLSCSPISGHRSVSWYQQTPGQGLQFLFEYFSETQRNKGNFPGRFSGRQFSNSRSEMNVSTLELGDSALYLCASSLADKEFGYTFGSGTRLTVV.

This clonotype showed up just a few times. The chain recombines TRBV7-2 with TRBJ2-3; perhaps TRBD1 as D (8 bases). V was clipped by 0 bases and J by 6 bases, with 13 bases between them. Per germline, CDR1 SGHTA and CDR2 FQGNSA. The CDR3 runs 15 residues. The CDR3 sequence: CASSLAGQGGDTQYF. The CDR3 region has the DNA TGTGCCAGCAGCTTAGCCGGACAGGGAGGGGATACGCAGTATTTT.

This clonotype has more than one count but fewer than ten. The CDR3 spells CASSRADTLADGELFF. Here the CDR3 DNA reads TGCGCCAGCAGCCGAGCGGACACTCTCGCCGACGGGGAGCTGTTTTTT. J is TRBJ2-2 and V is TRBV4-1; possibly TRBD1 or TRBD2 for D (5 bases each). The CDR3 has 16 residues. Between the trimmed V and J ends, which lost 4 bases and 7 bases, there was a span of 19 bases. CDR1 and CDR2 from the germline V gene are MGHRA and YSYEKL.

This clonotype was observed a few times. The chain recombines TRBV20-1 with TRBJ2-1, with 7 nucleotides matching TRBD2. V dropped 4 bases and J dropped 8; count of bases not matched to a gene: 11. Germline V gene lookup returns CDR1 DFQATT and CDR2 SNEGSKA (reference sequence). CDR3 size: 14 residues. This CDR3 is CSATKAGPLDEQFF. CDR3 in DNA: TGCAGTGCTACCAAAGCGGGGCCCTTGGATGAGCAGTTCTTC.

This clonotype was found many times. The rearrangement joins TRBV24-1 to TRBJ2-1; tentative D call: TRBD1 (6 bases). V was trimmed by 1 base and J by 0 bases, leaving 12 bases between them. CDR3 size: 17 residues. Germline CDR1 and CDR2: KGHDR and SFDVKD. For the CDR3, the DNA is TGTGCCACCAGTGATTTAACAGGGTTCGGCTCCTACAATGAGCAGTTCTTC. Protein product: CATSDLTGFGSYNEQFF.

This clonotype was observed at least ten times. The CDR3 bases are TGTGCCAGCAGCTTGTCTTGGAGTCAGCCCCAGCATTTT. It yields the protein CASSLSWSQPQHF. This chain connects TRBV5-6 to TRBJ1-5; no firm D call. The germline CDR1 and CDR2 sequences are SGHDT and YYEEEE. V lost 1 base, J lost 6 bases, and 8 bases lay in between. The CDR3 contains 13 residues.

The V call is TRBV12-3 or TRBV12-4, the J call TRBJ1-1, with TRBD1 matching 7 bases. Trimming at V came to 1 base and at J to 6 bases, leaving 8 bases not matched to a gene. This CDR3 region has 15 residues. CDR3 residues: CASSLVGGPGAEAFF. In nucleotides, the CDR3 is TGTGCCAGCAGTTTAGTAGGGGGCCCGGGAGCTGAAGCTTTCTTT.

This clonotype was seen a few times. The J gene is TRBJ1-2, the V gene TRBV20-1; 11 bases map to TRBD1. V lost 3 bases, J lost 5 bases, and 5 bases stayed unmatched. This CDR3 comprises 14 residues. Germline CDR1 DFQATT, CDR2 SNEGSKA (reference sequence). CDR3 in DNA: TGCAGTGCTAGTTGGGACAGGGGGAGTTATGGCTACACCTTC. This sequence encodes CSASWDRGSYGYTF.

The sample holds a few counts of this clonotype. The chain is built from TRBV5-1 and TRBJ2-7; 8 bases agree with TRBD1. Germline loops: CDR1 SGHRS, CDR2 YFSETQ. The CDR3 totals 12 residues. With 4 bases clipped from V and 7 bases from J, the junction kept 4 bases outside the gene matches. The CDR3 protein is CASSVGTGEQYF. In DNA, the CDR3 is TGCGCCAGCAGCGTAGGGACAGGAGAGCAGTACTTC. The full variable domain, with the rest looked up from reference TRBV5-1 and TRBJ2-7, is KAGVTQTPRYLIKTRGQQVTLSCSPISGHRSVSWYQQTPGQGLQFLFEYFSETQRNKGNFPGRFSGRQFSNSRSEMNVSTLELGDSALYLCASSVGTGEQYFGPGTRLTVT.

V is TRBV12-3 or TRBV12-4 and J is TRBJ1-5; 8 bases are a match to TRBD1. CDR3 size: 14 residues. V was clipped by 6 bases and J by 11 bases; unmatched bases: 12. CDR3 loop: CASSIAAGGSSQHF. The CDR3 DNA reads as TGTGCCAGCAGCATAGCGGCAGGGGGCTCGTCCCAGCATTTT.

This clonotype was detected many times. The rearrangement joins TRBV12-3 or TRBV12-4 to TRBJ2-5; 13 bases are a match to TRBD2. V shed 6 bases and J 4 bases; nucleotides not matched to a gene: 8. The CDR3 length is 16 residues. CDR3 coding DNA: TGTGCCAGCAGAATCGGACTAGCGGGAGAAGTAGAGACCCAGTACTTC. Translating it yields CASRIGLAGEVETQYF.

V and J are TRBV6-1 and TRBJ2-1; D gene unclear. This CDR3 spans 17 amino acids. V gave up 5 bases and J gave up 0 bases, with 17 bases separating them. In germline, CDR1 is MNHNS, CDR2 SASEGT. The CDR3 DNA reads as TGTGCCAGCAGTCCGCTCGTCTTTAGCAGCTCCTACAATGAGCAGTTCTTC. Translating gives CASSPLVFSSSYNEQFF.

This clonotype was seen ten or more times. The V and J genes are TRBV30 and TRBJ1-1; D gene uncertain. Germline loops: CDR1 GTSNPN, CDR2 SVGIG (reference sequence). CDR3 size: 12 residues. With 0 bases removed from V and 4 bases from J, the gap between germline ends came to 6 bases. CDR3 coding DNA: TGTGCCTGGAGTGTCGTGGGCACTGAAGCTTTCTTT. Protein product: CAWSVVGTEAFF.

The CDR3 sequence: CASGLVGLAGEQFF. The CDR3 DNA sequence: TGTGCTAGTGGTTTGGTAGGACTAGCGGGAGAGCAGTTCTTC. The V gene is TRBV12-5, the J gene TRBJ2-1; 12 nucleotides match TRBD2. The CDR3 covers 14 residues. V gave up 0 bases and J gave up 10 bases; unmatched junction bases: 1. In germline, CDR1 is LGHNT, CDR2 FRNRAP.

This clonotype occurred a few times. The genes are TRBV27 and TRBJ2-1, with D perhaps matching TRBD1 (6 bases). V lost 0 bases and J 7 bases, leaving 13 bases between the germline ends. CDR1 and CDR2 (germline): MNHEY, SMNVEV (reference sequence). The CDR3 loop spans 15 amino acids. CDR3 in amino acids: CASSLSTGHRNEQFF. The CDR3, as DNA: TGTGCCAGCAGTTTATCCACAGGGCATCGGAATGAGCAGTTCTTC.

This clonotype appeared many times. The CDR3 DNA reads as TGCGCCAGCAGCCAAGATCAGCGGGAGTTTTACAATGAGCAGTTCTTC. It codes for CASSQDQREFYNEQFF. This rearrangement joins TRBV4-1 to TRBJ2-1; 8 bases are a match to TRBD2. The CDR3 loop spans 16 amino acids. V shed 0 bases, J shed 4 bases, and the junction held 5 bases outside the gene matches. Germline CDR1 MGHRA, CDR2 YSYEKL.